This T cell receptor beta chain was observed in a study of cytomegalovirus exposure and HLA in healthy donors. Overall study results and limits: A few CMV-associated chains were confirmed in vitro to be specific for CMV antigens. Researchers catalogued about 150 TCR beta chains as cytomegalovirus-associated.

The data were produced by immunoSEQ multiplex PCR, yet TCRdb's version contains in-frame clones alone and is incomplete. The sample has 100,000 to 150,000 clones, about 94% seen once. In germline, CDR1 is LNHNV, CDR2 YYDKDF (reference sequence). The CDR3 consists of 18 residues. Trimming cost V 0 bases and J 9 bases; bases outside gene matches: 11. Details on this clone: What it binds is unknown.

The chain recombines TRBV15 with TRBJ2-1; 13 nucleotides match TRBD2. The sequencing sample was made of PBMCs. This TCR came from a woman aged 18-29 years in good health and CMV-seronegative. CDR3 bases: TGTGCCACCAGCAGAGAAGGTTATCAGGGACTAGCGGGAAGTGAGCAGTTCTTC. Translating gives CATSREGYQGLAGSEQFF.